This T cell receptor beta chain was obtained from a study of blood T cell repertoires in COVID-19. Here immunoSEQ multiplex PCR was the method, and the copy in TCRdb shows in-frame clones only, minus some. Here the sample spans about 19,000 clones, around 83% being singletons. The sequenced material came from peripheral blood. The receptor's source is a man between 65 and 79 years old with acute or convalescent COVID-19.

The CDR3 sequence is CASRGQGARDTQYF. As DNA, the CDR3 is TGTGCCAGCAGGGGGCAGGGGGCGAGGGATACGCAGTATTTT. V gene TRBV5-4 combines with J gene TRBJ2-3; 8 bases line up with TRBD1. V dropped 5 bases and J dropped 6; count of bases not matched to a gene: 8. Germline CDR1 reads SGHNT; CDR2 reads YYREEE (reference sequence). The CDR3 spans 14 residues.